The present T cell receptor (beta chain) was sequenced within a study of radiation and T cells in renal cell carcinoma (dated by TCRdb to about 2020). Notes on the research overall: The samples were obtained from a clinical trial, where primary renal cell carcinomas were treated with 15 Gy stereotactic body radiation therapy and then removed by nephrectomy 4 weeks afterward. A total of some 55 samples underwent TCR beta sequencing, made up of some 26 tumors and about 27 peripheral blood samples. Across all 50 or so samples, over 4,000,000 unique CDR3 nucleotide sequences encoding about 2.4 million unique CDR3 amino acid sequences were identified.

Overall study results and their limits: In blood, the top tumor clonotypes increased from baseline to 2 weeks after radiation and then shrank by 4 weeks, which suggests a temporary expansion of tumor-resident clones. Changes in the blood repertoire were not tracked past 4 weeks after treatment. No pretreatment tumor biopsies were available, so the baseline intratumoral presence of clonotypes could not be determined. The single-armed trial design could not address effects of radiation dose or scheduling on the TCR repertoire.

Read against the paper, the sample's time point label means: baseline pretreatment blood. The treatment or condition label, read with the paper, signifies: 15 Gy SBRT to primary tumor, nephrectomy 4 weeks later. To follow tumor-enriched clonotypes, serial peripheral blood was collected from radiation-treated patients at baseline and at 2 weeks and 4 weeks after SBRT. Every patient had renal cell carcinoma of clear cell pathology. Genomic DNA for TCR sequencing was prepared using the QIAamp DNA Blood Mini Kit (Qiagen). Samples were included in the analyses only if all quality control checks were passed. A remark on this clone: Its antigen is unknown. Base qualities are not recorded, but no much larger clone differs from it by a single base.

Via the germline V gene, CDR1 is SGHNT and CDR2 YENEEA. The CDR3 spans 12 residues, from the cysteine through the phenylalanine. Of all the DNA, just the CDR3 is kept, 36 bases in frame from base 1. V is clipped by 0 bases and J by 8 bases, and the sequence between their germline boundaries is 5 bases long. TCR beta libraries were generated from genomic DNA with the immunoSEQ kit, following the manufacturer's recommendations. For library preparation, a first multiplex PCR was performed with proprietary primers, followed by a second PCR in which unique barcodes were added, and bead cleanups were performed after each round. A positive control reaction and a negative control reaction, both provided in the kit, were run with every batch of samples. The final libraries underwent checking on an Agilent 4200 TapeStation D1000 ScreenTape, volumetric pooling, and quantification by qPCR. Sequencing was performed on an Illumina NextSeq500 with a MidOutput 150-cycle cartridge, and 156 Read1 and 15 Index1 cycles were run with kit custom primers. The pooled library was loaded at 0.8 to 1 pM, with an approximately 20% PhiX control spiked in. The study's own analysis went as follows. The vendor-processed data were analyzed in R, and a clonotype was defined as all T cells that share the same CDR3 nucleotide sequence. For clone abundance analyses, frequencies were normalized to the 10,000 most abundant clones per sample. Public T cell clones, which averaged fewer than five per sample, were removed prior to analysis. Tumor-enriched clonotypes and baseline blood-enriched clonotypes were defined as those with an abundance difference of at least 32-fold between compartments. A beta-binomial differential abundance model was applied to find clonotypes that expanded or contracted between blood time points. Tumor-blood repertoire similarity was measured with the Baroni-Urbani and Buser coefficient, and group comparisons used two-tailed Wilcoxon tests in R. TCRdb re-hosts the immuneACCESS table, in-frame sequences only. Its copies lack some clones; in the studies checked, an unresolved V gene accounts for under half of them, and the cause for the rest is not known. The V and J calls and the clone size are those of that table, but D and trimming were determined from the DNA. The sample table lists 55,000 to 65,000 clones, 78% of them with a count of one. Roughly 8% of the sample belongs to the ten largest clones.

The V and J genes are TRBV11-3 and TRBJ2-1, with no confident D gene call. This specimen consisted of blood, obtained from a patient whose treatment included radiotherapy and nephrectomy. The TCR was taken from a man in his 60s with renal cell carcinoma. This receptor has the CDR3 CASSLDFHEQFF. The sequenced DNA: TGTGCCAGCAGCTTAGACTTCCATGAGCAGTTCTTC.